The 17 T cell receptor beta chains presented below share a single source sample, sequenced in a study of Ad26.COV2.S vaccination and SARS-CoV-2 variants. Noted treatment: about 20 received Ad26.COV2.S at low or high dose, single or two shots; several received placebo; per-sample allocation not given. Vaccine and placebo recipients were sampled on day 63 after the first injection. TCRdb's copy holds only in-frame clones and misses some; the assay was immunoSEQ multiplex PCR. Among roughly 350,000 clones listed, around 89% were seen once. The sequences come from peripheral blood, collected in a trial of Ad26.COV2.S vaccine versus placebo. The receptors shown here come from a person aged 18-65 years who received the Ad26.COV2.S COVID-19 vaccine or a placebo.

This rearrangement joins TRBV7-8 to TRBJ1-1, with D perhaps matching TRBD1 (5 bases). Trimming left V 5 bases short and J 0 bases short, with 10 bases between. Germline V gives CDR1 SGHVS, CDR2 FQNEAQ. CDR3 length equals 14 residues. CDR3 bases: TGTGCCAGCAGCCTCCAGACAGTGAACACTGAAGCTTTCTTT. Its translation is CASSLQTVNTEAFF. The full variable domain, with the rest looked up from reference TRBV7-8 and TRBJ1-1, is GAGVSQSPRYKVAKRGQDVALRCDPISGHVSLFWYQQALGQGPEFLTYFQNEAQLDKSGLPSDRFFAERPEGSVSTLKIQRTQQEDSAVYLCASSLQTVNTEAFFGQGTRLTVV.

The V and J genes are TRBV5-8 and TRBJ1-5; D not resolved. The CDR3 loop spans 13 amino acids. Germline V gene sequence: CDR1 SGHTS, CDR2 YDEGEE. V was shortened by 0 bases and J by 5 bases, with 6 bases between the two germline ends. CDR3 amino acids: CASSLDRYQPQHF. The CDR3 nucleotides are TGTGCCAGCAGCTTGGACCGGTATCAGCCCCAGCATTTT.

The CDR3 protein is CATSKTRAFRRSNYGYTF. The CDR3, as DNA: TGTGCCACCAGTAAGACCCGGGCTTTCAGACGATCTAACTATGGCTACACCTTC. The chain carries TRBV24-1 and TRBJ1-2; D gene uncertain. Germline CDR1 reads KGHDR; CDR2 reads SFDVKD. The CDR3 is 18 residues long. V lost 6 bases to trimming and J lost 0 bases, with 22 bases between them.

The rearrangement uses TRBV9 and TRBJ2-1; D ambiguous. The length of the CDR3 is 16 residues. Germline CDR1 is SGDLS and CDR2 is YYNGEE. The V end was cut by 0 bases, the J end by 4 bases, with 14 bases between. CDR3 DNA: TGTGCCAGCAGCGTAGCTAACGAAAGAGCTTACAATGAGCAGTTCTTC. Protein: CASSVANERAYNEQFF.

The chain is built from TRBV9 and TRBJ2-3; D is unclear. The CDR3 consists of 15 residues. The germline V gene encodes CDR1 SGDLS and CDR2 YYNGEE. The V end lost 0 bases, the J end lost 2 bases, and 10 bases lay between the germline ends. CDR3 DNA sequence: TGTGCCAGCAGCGTAGCAGGCTTCATCACAGATACGCAGTATTTT. This sequence encodes CASSVAGFITDTQYF. The whole variable domain, remainder taken from reference TRBV9 and TRBJ2-3, is DSGVTQTPKHLITATGQRVTLRCSPRSGDLSVYWYQQSLDQGLQFLIQYYNGEERAKGNILERFSAQQFPDLHSELNLSSLELGDSALYFCASSVAGFITDTQYFGPGTRLTVL.

This chain connects TRBV7-2 to TRBJ1-2; D not certain. The V gene lost 3 bases and the J gene lost 11 bases, with 16 bases spanning the gap. The CDR3 spans 13 residues. The germline gives CDR1 SGHTA, CDR2 FQGNSA. The CDR3 protein is CASSFPSGDDYTF. DNA for the CDR3: TGTGCCAGCAGCTTCCCCTCCGGAGATGATTACACCTTC.

The chain uses TRBV28 and TRBJ2-7; TRBD1 aligns across 7 bases. There are 14 residues in the CDR3. Germline V gene lookup returns CDR1 MDHEN and CDR2 SYDVKM. With 6 bases clipped from V and 3 bases from J, the junction kept 8 bases outside the gene matches. In DNA form, the CDR3 reads TGTGCCAGCAGCGTTCGACAGGGCGGCTACGAGCAGTACTTC. Its protein product is CASSVRQGGYEQYF.

V gene TRBV24-1 combines with J gene TRBJ2-1, with 7 nucleotides matching TRBD2. Unmatched junction bases numbered 6, after V lost 2 bases and J lost 9 bases. This CDR3 comprises 14 residues. Germline assignment: CDR1 KGHDR and CDR2 SFDVKD. CDR3 coding DNA: TGTGCCACCAGTGATTGGACAAGGGAGGGTGAGCAGTTCTTC. Protein sequence: CATSDWTREGEQFF.

The chain carries TRBV29-1 and TRBJ1-1; TRBD1 agrees at 10 bases. Germline V gene sequence: CDR1 SQVTM, CDR2 ANQGSEA. V was pared by 7 bases and J by 2 bases, with 4 bases of the junction left unmatched. The CDR3 covers 13 residues. This CDR3 is CSARQGANTEAFF. The CDR3 DNA reads as TGCAGCGCAAGACAGGGGGCCAACACTGAAGCTTTCTTT. The variable domain in full, completed from reference TRBV29-1 and TRBJ1-1, reads SAVISQKPSRDICQRGTSLTIQCQVDSQVTMMFWYRQQPGQSLTLIATANQGSEATYESGFVIDKFPISRPNLTFSTLTVSNMSPEDSSIYLCSARQGANTEAFFGQGTRLTVV.

The chain couples TRBV7-2 to TRBJ1-1; D call uncertain. Trimming left V 1 base short and J 0 bases short, with 12 bases between. This CDR3 is 16 amino acids long. The germline V gene encodes CDR1 SGHTA and CDR2 FQGNSA. The CDR3 DNA sequence: TGTGCCAGCAGCTTAGGACGGCAGAGAATGAACACTGAAGCTTTCTTT. It specifies CASSLGRQRMNTEAFF.

The CDR3: CASSPHRLAGGRSQETQYF. CDR3 bases: TGTGCCAGCAGCCCCCACCGACTAGCGGGGGGGCGGTCACAAGAGACCCAGTACTTC. This chain links TRBV7-2 with TRBJ2-5, with 14 positions matching TRBD2. V lost 5 bases and J lost 2; bases outside the gene matches: 13. Germline V gene lookup returns CDR1 SGHTA and CDR2 FQGNSA. This CDR3 contains 19 residues.

The CDR3 here is CASSDGRAYGEQYF. CDR3 in DNA: TGTGCCAGCAGTGACGGAAGGGCATATGGCGAGCAGTACTTC. The chain carries TRBV2 and TRBJ2-7, with D hard to call. This CDR3 is built from 14 residues. CDR1 is SNHLY, CDR2 FYNNEI, per germline. Between the trimmed V and J ends, which lost 3 bases and 6 bases, there was a span of 15 bases.

The chain uses TRBV28 and TRBJ1-2; 8 bases agree with TRBD1. The CDR3 contains 15 residues. The germline gives CDR1 MDHEN, CDR2 SYDVKM. The ends lost 6 bases at V and 0 bases at J; junction bases unmatched: 6. Here the CDR3 DNA reads TGTGCCAGCAGCGCGACAGGGGATCCTAACTATGGCTACACCTTC. It codes for CASSATGDPNYGYTF.

The V and J genes are TRBV19 and TRBJ2-7, with a possible D match to TRBD1 (5 bases). The CDR3 has 15 residues. Trimming removed 8 bases at V and 0 bases at J, with 17 bases between. Germline loops: CDR1 LNHDA, CDR2 SQIVND (reference sequence). Written as DNA, the CDR3 is TGTGCCAGTTTACTCGCAGGGATAATCTCCTACGAGCAGTACTTC. Its translation: CASLLAGIISYEQYF. Full variable domain (missing parts from reference TRBV19 and TRBJ2-7): DGGITQSPKYLFRKEGQNVTLSCEQNLNHDAMYWYRQDPGQGLRLIYYSQIVNDFQKGDIAEGYSVSREKKESFPLTVTSAQKNPTAFYLCASLLAGIISYEQYFGPGTRLTVT.

The chain links TRBV10-3 to TRBJ1-1; 11 bases line up with TRBD1. Germline V gene lookup returns CDR1 ENHRY and CDR2 SYGVKD. Trimming took 4 bases from V and 1 from J; bases not matched to a gene: 5. The CDR3 loop spans 16 amino acids. CDR3 nucleotide sequence: TGTGCCATCAGTGGGGCTGGGACAGGGGGGAACACTGAAGCTTTCTTT. Translation: CAISGAGTGGNTEAFF.

The chain combines TRBV27 with TRBJ2-7; 9 bases are shared with TRBD1. This CDR3 spans 14 amino acids. Germline CDR1 is MNHEY and CDR2 is SMNVEV (reference sequence). With 5 bases clipped from V and 4 bases from J, the junction kept 6 bases outside the gene matches. DNA of the CDR3: TGTGCCAGCAGTACCGGGACAGGGCCATACGAGCAGTACTTC. This encodes CASSTGTGPYEQYF.

The chain employs TRBV7-6 and TRBJ2-5; D is ambiguous. CDR1 is SGHVS and CDR2 is FNYEAQ in the germline V gene. Trimming stripped 1 base from V and 4 bases from J, with 7 bases between. The CDR3 is made up of 13 amino acids. The DNA of the CDR3 is TGTGCCAGCAGCTTAGTCCCAGTAGAGACCCAGTACTTC. Translated, it gives CASSLVPVETQYF.